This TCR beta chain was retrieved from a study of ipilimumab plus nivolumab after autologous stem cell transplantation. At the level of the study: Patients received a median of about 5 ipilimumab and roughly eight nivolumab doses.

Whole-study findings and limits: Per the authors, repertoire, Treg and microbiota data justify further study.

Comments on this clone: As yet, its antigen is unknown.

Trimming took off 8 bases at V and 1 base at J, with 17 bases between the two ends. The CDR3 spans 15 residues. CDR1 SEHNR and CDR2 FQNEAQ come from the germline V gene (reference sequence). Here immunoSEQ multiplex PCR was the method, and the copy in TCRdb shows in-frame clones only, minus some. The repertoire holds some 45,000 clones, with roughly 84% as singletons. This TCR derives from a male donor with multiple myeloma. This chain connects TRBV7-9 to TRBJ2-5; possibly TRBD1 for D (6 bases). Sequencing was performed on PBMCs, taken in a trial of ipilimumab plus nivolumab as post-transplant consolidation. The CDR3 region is CASLVDTGFQETQYF. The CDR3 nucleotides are TGTGCCAGCCTCGTGGACACAGGGTTCCAAGAGACCCAGTACTTC.